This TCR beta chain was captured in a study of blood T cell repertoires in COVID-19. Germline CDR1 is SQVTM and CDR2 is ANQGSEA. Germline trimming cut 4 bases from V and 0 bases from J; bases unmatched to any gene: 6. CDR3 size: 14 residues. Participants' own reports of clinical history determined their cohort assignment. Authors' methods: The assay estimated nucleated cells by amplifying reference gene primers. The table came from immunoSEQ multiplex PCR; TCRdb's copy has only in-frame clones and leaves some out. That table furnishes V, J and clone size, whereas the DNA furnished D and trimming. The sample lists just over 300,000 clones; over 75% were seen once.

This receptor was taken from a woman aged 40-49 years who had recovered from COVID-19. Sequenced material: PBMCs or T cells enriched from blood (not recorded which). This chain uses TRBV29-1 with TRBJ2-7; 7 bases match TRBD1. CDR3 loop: CSVGGDSSSYEQYF. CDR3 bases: TGCAGCGTTGGTGGGGACAGCAGCTCCTACGAGCAGTACTTC.